This paragraph reports one T cell receptor (beta chain). There is no known antigen for this receptor. One base away there is no much larger clone; base qualities are not given. Genomic DNA was isolated from the sorted cells so that the TCRbeta CDR3 region could be sequenced. TCRbeta CDR3 regions were sequenced using the immunoSEQ Assay. As stored in TCRdb, this immuneACCESS dataset retains in-frame rearrangements with V and J assigned. A fraction of the clones does not appear; measured against another copy, unresolved V genes explain less than half of the discrepancy, and the remainder lacks a known reason. The sample table contains tens of thousands of clones; only one count was recorded for more than 85% of them. Jointly, the top ten make up around 6.9% of the sample. Patients with a history of autoimmune disease or receiving systemic immunosuppression were excluded from the trial. In every dose cohort, peripheral blood was drawn for TCR sequencing at baseline, cycle 4 day 1, and cycle 7 day 1. The samples were taken from a phase I, first-in-human, multicenter, open-label dose-escalation trial of ivuxolimab. Adults with locally advanced or metastatic melanoma, renal cell, hepatocellular, or head and neck squamous cell carcinoma were enrolled in the trial. CD4+ and CD8+ T cells were sorted separately from peripheral blood before TCR sequencing.

The data stem from a study of OX40 agonist ivuxolimab in advanced cancers. In the study overall: The costimulatory receptor OX40 (CD134) was targeted by ivuxolimab, a fully human IgG2 agonistic monoclonal antibody. Intravenous ivuxolimab was administered to patients every 2 weeks at six dose levels: 0.01, 0.1, 0.3, 1.5, 3 and 10 mg/kg. The monotherapy dose-escalation portion (N = 52 patients) of the phase I ivuxolimab trial is reported in the paper. The purpose of peripheral TCRbeta sequencing was to test whether ivuxolimab changed TCR sequence diversity and led to clonal T-cell expansion. Patients were allowed to have had prior anti-PD-1, anti-PD-L1 or anti-CTLA-4 therapy, and around 40% of the dose-escalation patients had previously received checkpoint inhibitors. Partial responses occurred in three dose-escalation patients, of whom one had hepatocellular carcinoma and two had cutaneous melanoma. The dose-escalation cohort was about 83% male with a mean age of about 60 years, ranging from roughly 23 to 85. Among the roughly 50 dose-escalation patients, some 20 had hepatocellular carcinoma, approximately 15 melanoma, 9 renal cell carcinoma and 9 head and neck cancer. Study-wide conclusions, independent of this receptor: After ivuxolimab, more expanded clones were found on average in CD8+ T cells than in CD4+ T cells. Which antigens the clonally expanded peripheral T cells were specific for was not determined. Low levels of normalized T-cell clonal expansion were also seen in some patients who did not respond. At doses of 0.1 to 3.0 mg/kg, clonal expansion of both CD4+ and CD8+ T cells in blood was seen between baseline and week 6. In the 0.1-3.0 mg/kg groups, partial responders had among the lowest normalized peripheral clonal expansion, particularly in CD8+ T cells.

The CDR3, from cysteine to phenylalanine, totals 13 residues. The sequence is cut down to CDR3 DNA, 39 bases in frame from base 1. The V end loses 4 bases and the J end loses 4 bases, and a stretch of 9 bases separates them. CDR1 and CDR2 are drawn from the germline V gene: SGHRS, YFSETQ. This clonotype was sampled from an adult with an advanced solid tumor such as melanoma, head and neck, liver or kidney cancer. This sequence uses TRBV5-1 and TRBJ2-1, and TRBD1 may be the D gene, going by 6 matching bases. The sequences come from CD4+ or CD8+ T cells sorted from blood, collected in a trial of the OX40 agonist ivuxolimab. Here the CDR3 is given as CASSRTEYNEQFF. The DNA reads as follows: TGCGCCAGCAGCCGGACAGAGTACAATGAGCAGTTCTTC.